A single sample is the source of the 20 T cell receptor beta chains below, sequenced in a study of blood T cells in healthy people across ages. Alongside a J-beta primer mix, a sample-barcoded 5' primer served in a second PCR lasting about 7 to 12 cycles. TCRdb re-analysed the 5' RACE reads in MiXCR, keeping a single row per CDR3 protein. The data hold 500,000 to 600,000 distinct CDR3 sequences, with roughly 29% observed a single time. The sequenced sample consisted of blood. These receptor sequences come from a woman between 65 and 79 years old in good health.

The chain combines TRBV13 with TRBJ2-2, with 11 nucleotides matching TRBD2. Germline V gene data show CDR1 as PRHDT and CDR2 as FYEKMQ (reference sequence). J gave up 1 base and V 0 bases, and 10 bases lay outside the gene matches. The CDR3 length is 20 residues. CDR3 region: CASSLGRASGGPLNTGELFF. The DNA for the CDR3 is TGTGCCAGCAGCTTAGGCCGAGCTAGCGGGGGGCCTCTGAACACCGGGGAGCTGTTTTTT.

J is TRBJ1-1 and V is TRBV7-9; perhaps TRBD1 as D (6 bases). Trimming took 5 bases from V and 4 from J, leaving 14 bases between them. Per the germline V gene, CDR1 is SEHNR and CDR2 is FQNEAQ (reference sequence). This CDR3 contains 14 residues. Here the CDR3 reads CASSVRGFGTEAFF. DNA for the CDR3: TGTGCCAGCAGCGTCAGGGGTTTTGGCACTGAAGCTTTCTTT. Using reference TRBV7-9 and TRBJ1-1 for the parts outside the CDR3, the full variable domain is DTGVSQNPRHKITKRGQNVTFRCDPISEHNRLYWYRQTLGQGPEFLTYFQNEAQLEKSRLLSDRFSAERPKGSFSTLEIQRTEQGDSAMYLCASSVRGFGTEAFFGQGTRLTVV.

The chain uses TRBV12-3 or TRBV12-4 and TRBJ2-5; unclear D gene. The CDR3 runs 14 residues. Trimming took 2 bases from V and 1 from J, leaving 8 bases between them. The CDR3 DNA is TGTGCCAGCAGTTTAAACTCGTTCCAAGAGACCCAGTACTTC. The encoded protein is CASSLNSFQETQYF.

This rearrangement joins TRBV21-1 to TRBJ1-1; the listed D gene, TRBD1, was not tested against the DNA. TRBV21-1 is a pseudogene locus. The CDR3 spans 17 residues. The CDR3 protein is CASSNGTGGNGSTEAFF. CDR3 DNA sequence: TGTGCCAGCAGCAACGGGACAGGGGGAAACGGCAGCACTGAAGCTTTCTTT.

The CDR3 reads CASSLVAGSDQPQHF. In DNA, the CDR3 is TGCGCCAGCAGCTTGGTGGCAGGGTCTGATCAGCCCCAGCATTTT. The chain uses TRBV5-1 and TRBJ1-5; tentatively, D is TRBD1 (5 bases). V dropped 0 bases and J dropped 5 bases, with 12 bases sitting between them. CDR1 and CDR2 (germline): SGHRS, YFSETQ. This CDR3 is 15 amino acids long.

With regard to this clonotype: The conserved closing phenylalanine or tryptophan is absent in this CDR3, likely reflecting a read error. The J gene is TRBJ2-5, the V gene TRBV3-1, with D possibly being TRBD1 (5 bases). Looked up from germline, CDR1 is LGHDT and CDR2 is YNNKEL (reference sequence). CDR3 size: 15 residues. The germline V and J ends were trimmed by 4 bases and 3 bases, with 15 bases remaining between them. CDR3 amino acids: CASSLRLGQKETQYL. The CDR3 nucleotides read TGTGCCAGCAGCCTCAGATTAGGACAAAAAGAGACCCAGTACCTC.

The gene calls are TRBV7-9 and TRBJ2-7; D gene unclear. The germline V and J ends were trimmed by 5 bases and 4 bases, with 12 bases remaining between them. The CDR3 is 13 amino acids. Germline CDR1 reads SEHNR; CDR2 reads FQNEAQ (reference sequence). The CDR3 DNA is TGTGCCAGCAGCCCGGACGGAAAATACGAGCAGTACTTC. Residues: CASSPDGKYEQYF. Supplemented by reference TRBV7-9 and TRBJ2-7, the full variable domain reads DTGVSQNPRHKITKRGQNVTFRCDPISEHNRLYWYRQTLGQGPEFLTYFQNEAQLEKSRLLSDRFSAERPKGSFSTLEIQRTEQGDSAMYLCASSPDGKYEQYFGPGTRLTVT.

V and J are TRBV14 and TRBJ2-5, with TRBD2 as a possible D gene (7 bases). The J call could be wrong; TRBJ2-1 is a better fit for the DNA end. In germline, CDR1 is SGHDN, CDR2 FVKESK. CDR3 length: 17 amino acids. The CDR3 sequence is CASSPAWGGQDYNEQFF. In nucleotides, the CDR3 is TGTGCCAGCAGCCCAGCGTGGGGGGGACAAGATTACAATGAGCAGTTCTTC.

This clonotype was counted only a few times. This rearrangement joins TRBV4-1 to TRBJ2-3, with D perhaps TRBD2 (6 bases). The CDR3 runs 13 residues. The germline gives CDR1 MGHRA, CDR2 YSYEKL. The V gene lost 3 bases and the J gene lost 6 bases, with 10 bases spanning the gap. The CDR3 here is CASSQRDGDTQYF. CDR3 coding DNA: TGCGCCAGCAGCCAGCGGGACGGCGATACGCAGTATTTT.

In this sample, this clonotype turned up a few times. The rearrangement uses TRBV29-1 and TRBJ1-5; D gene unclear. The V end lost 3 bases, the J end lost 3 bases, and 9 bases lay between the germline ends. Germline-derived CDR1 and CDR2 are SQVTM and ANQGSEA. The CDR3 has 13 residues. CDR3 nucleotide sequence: TGCAGCGTTGAGGAGACGAACAATCAGCCCCAGCATTTT. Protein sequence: CSVEETNNQPQHF.

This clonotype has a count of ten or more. CDR3 in DNA: TGTGCCAGCAGCGTAGTTGGAGGGGGAGAGACCCAGTACTTC. It yields the protein CASSVVGGGETQYF. The chain links TRBV9 to TRBJ2-5; possibly TRBD1 or TRBD2 for D (6 bases each). The V end was cut by 0 bases, the J end by 4 bases, with 10 bases between. From germline, CDR1 is SGDLS and CDR2 YYNGEE. The CDR3 length is 14 residues.

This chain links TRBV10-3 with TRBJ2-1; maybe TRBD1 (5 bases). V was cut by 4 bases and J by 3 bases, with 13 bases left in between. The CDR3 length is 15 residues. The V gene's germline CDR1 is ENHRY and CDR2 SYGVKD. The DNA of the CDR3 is TGTGCCATCAGTGCAAGGCAGGGTGGCTACAATGAGCAGTTCTTC. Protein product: CAISARQGGYNEQFF.

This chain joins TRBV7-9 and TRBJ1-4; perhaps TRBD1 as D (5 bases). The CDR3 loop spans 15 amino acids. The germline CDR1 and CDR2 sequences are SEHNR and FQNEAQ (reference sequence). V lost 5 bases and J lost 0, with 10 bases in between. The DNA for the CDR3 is TGTGCCAGCAGCACAGAGACAGCAACTAATGAAAAACTGTTTTTT. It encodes CASSTETATNEKLFF.

CDR3 in amino acids: CSARNKWTANYGYTF. CDR3 coding DNA: TGCAGTGCTCGTAACAAATGGACAGCTAACTATGGCTACACCTTC. The chain employs TRBV20-1 and TRBJ1-2; TRBD1 is a possible D gene (6 bases). The germline gives CDR1 DFQATT, CDR2 SNEGSKA (reference sequence). The CDR3 length is 15 residues. The ends were cut back, 5 bases at V and 0 bases at J, with 16 bases in the middle.

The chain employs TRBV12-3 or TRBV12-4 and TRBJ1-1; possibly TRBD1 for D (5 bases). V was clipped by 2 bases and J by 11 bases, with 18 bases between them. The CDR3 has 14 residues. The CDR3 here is CASSLSTTQGLAFF. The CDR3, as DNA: TGTGCCAGCAGTTTATCAACCACCCAGGGTCTCGCTTTCTTT.

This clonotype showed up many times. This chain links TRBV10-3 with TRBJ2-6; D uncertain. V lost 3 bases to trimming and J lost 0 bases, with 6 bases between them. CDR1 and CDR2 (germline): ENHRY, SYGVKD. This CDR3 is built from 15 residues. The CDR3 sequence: CAISDASSGANVLTF. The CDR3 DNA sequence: TGTGCCATCAGTGATGCAAGCTCTGGGGCCAACGTCCTGACTTTC.

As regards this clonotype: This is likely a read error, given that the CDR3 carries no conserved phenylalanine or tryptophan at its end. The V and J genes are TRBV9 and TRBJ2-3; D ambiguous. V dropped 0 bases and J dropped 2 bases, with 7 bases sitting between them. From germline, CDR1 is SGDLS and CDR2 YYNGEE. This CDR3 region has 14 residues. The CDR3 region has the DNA TGTGCCAGCAGCGTAGAACAGTTCACAGATACGCAGTATCTT. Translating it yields CASSVEQFTDTQYL.

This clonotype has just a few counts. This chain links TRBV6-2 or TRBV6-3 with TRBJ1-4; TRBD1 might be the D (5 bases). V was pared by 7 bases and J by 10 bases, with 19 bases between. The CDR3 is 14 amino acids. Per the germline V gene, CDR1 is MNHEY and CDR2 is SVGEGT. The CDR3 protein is CASNDPGPGGKLFF. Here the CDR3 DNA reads TGTGCCAGCAATGATCCGGGACCCGGCGGAAAACTGTTTTTT.

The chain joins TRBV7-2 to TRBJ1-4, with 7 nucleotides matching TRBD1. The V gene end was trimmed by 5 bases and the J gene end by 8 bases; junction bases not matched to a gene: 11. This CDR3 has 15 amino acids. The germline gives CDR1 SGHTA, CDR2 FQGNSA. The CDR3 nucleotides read TGTGCCAGCAGCCCCGGGACAGTGGGAAACGAAAAACTGTTTTTT. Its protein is CASSPGTVGNEKLFF.

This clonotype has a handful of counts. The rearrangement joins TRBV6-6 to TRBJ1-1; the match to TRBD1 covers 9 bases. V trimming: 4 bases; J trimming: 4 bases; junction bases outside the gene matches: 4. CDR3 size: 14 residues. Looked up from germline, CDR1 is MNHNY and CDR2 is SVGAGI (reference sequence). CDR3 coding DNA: TGTGCCAGCAGTTCTGGACAGGGGCGCACTGAAGCTTTCTTT. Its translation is CASSSGQGRTEAFF.